These 12 T cell receptor beta chains were all obtained from the same sample, sequenced in a study of blood T cell repertoires in COVID-19. Here immunoSEQ multiplex PCR was the method, and the copy in TCRdb shows in-frame clones only, minus some. Seen here are a few hundred thousand clones, about 85% observed once, and the top ten hold about an eighth. Sequences were obtained from peripheral blood. All receptors derive from a woman between 18 and 29 years old who had recovered from COVID-19.

The rearrangement links TRBV9 to TRBJ1-2; 9 nucleotides agree with TRBD1. The germline V gene has CDR1 SGDLS and CDR2 YYNGEE. V lost 3 bases and J lost 4; bases outside the gene matches: 10. The CDR3 loop spans 16 amino acids. CDR3 loop: CASSGGTGIGGYGYTF. The DNA for the CDR3 is TGTGCCAGCAGCGGCGGGACAGGGATCGGGGGCTATGGCTACACCTTC.

This sequence joins TRBV4-1 and TRBJ2-7; TRBD2 matches 13 bases. Germline V gene lookup returns CDR1 MGHRA and CDR2 YSYEKL. V was pared by 1 base and J by 0 bases, with 3 bases of the junction left unmatched. There are 17 residues in the CDR3. The CDR3 bases are TGCGCCAGCAGCCAAGTCGGGACTAGCGGGACCTCCTACGAGCAGTACTTC. Translating it yields CASSQVGTSGTSYEQYF.

In this sample, this clone turned up once. This chain joins TRBV27 and TRBJ2-2; TRBD2 is a possible D gene (5 bases). This CDR3 comprises 14 residues. V was shortened by 5 bases and J by 5 bases, with 12 bases between the two germline ends. Germline V gives CDR1 MNHEY, CDR2 SMNVEV (reference sequence). The CDR3 DNA follows: TGTGCCAGCAGTGTCTTTTCGGGGACCGGGGAGCTGTTTTTT. Translated: CASSVFSGTGELFF.

The chain couples TRBV6-5 to TRBJ1-1; 7 bases fit TRBD1. Germline V lookup: CDR1 MNHEY, CDR2 SVGAGI. The ends lost 2 bases at V and 4 bases at J; junction bases unmatched: 4. The CDR3 length is 14 residues. CDR3 bases: TGTGCCAGCAGTTACGGAACAGGGGCCACTGAAGCTTTCTTT. It translates to CASSYGTGATEAFF.

The V call is TRBV19, the J call TRBJ2-1, with D possibly TRBD1 on 6 matching bases. V dropped 5 bases and J dropped 4 bases, with 12 bases sitting between them. The CDR3 is made up of 14 amino acids. Per germline, CDR1 LNHDA and CDR2 SQIVND (reference sequence). CDR3 residues: CASSADSYYNEQFF. DNA for the CDR3: TGTGCCAGTAGTGCGGACAGTTATTACAATGAGCAGTTCTTC.

The rearrangement links TRBV30 to TRBJ2-7; a possible D gene is TRBD1 (5 bases). The CDR3 length is 13 residues. Trimming pared 1 base from V and 2 bases from J, leaving 9 bases between. Germline-derived CDR1 and CDR2 are GTSNPN and SVGIG (reference sequence). The CDR3 DNA sequence: TGTGCCTGGAGTGCAGGGATAGCCTACGAGCAGTACTTC. Translated: CAWSAGIAYEQYF.

V gene TRBV11-3 combines with J gene TRBJ2-3; 7 bases are shared with TRBD1. Germline-derived CDR1 and CDR2 are SGHNT and YENEEA. The CDR3 is 19 residues long. The ends lost 0 bases at V and 1 base at J; junction bases unmatched: 13. The CDR3 protein is CASSLDNRGWLAGTDTQYF. The CDR3 region has the DNA TGTGCCAGCAGCTTAGATAACAGGGGTTGGCTAGCCGGCACAGATACGCAGTATTTT.

V gene TRBV5-5 combines with J gene TRBJ2-3; 9 bases agree with TRBD2. The germline V gene encodes CDR1 SGHKS and CDR2 YYEKEE (reference sequence). Germline trimming cut 4 bases from V and 5 bases from J; bases unmatched to any gene: 8. The CDR3 totals 15 residues. CDR3 sequence: CASSLSGSLGDTQYF. The CDR3 DNA sequence: TGTGCCAGCAGCCTTAGCGGGAGCCTCGGAGATACGCAGTATTTT.

This clone was seen just once. The chain links TRBV6-5 to TRBJ2-5; a weak D match, TRBD2 (6 bases). CDR3 length equals 13 residues. CDR1 MNHEY and CDR2 SVGAGI come from the germline V gene. Trimming pared 8 bases from V and 0 bases from J, leaving 10 bases between. The CDR3 coding sequence is TGTGCCAGCTTTGGGGGGTACCAAGAGACCCAGTACTTC. It yields the protein CASFGGYQETQYF.

This clone was observed a handful of times. The V and J genes are TRBV19 and TRBJ1-1; D unclear. CDR1 LNHDA and CDR2 SQIVND come from the germline V gene (reference sequence). This CDR3 comprises 14 residues. Trimming cost V 3 bases and J 4 bases, with 12 bases left between them. The CDR3 DNA is TGTGCCAGTAGTATGACCGGTGGGCGCACTGAAGCTTTCTTT. Amino acid sequence: CASSMTGGRTEAFF. The full variable domain, its missing parts supplied by reference TRBV19 and TRBJ1-1, is DGGITQSPKYLFRKEGQNVTLSCEQNLNHDAMYWYRQDPGQGLRLIYYSQIVNDFQKGDIAEGYSVSREKKESFPLTVTSAQKNPTAFYLCASSMTGGRTEAFFGQGTRLTVV.

This sequence joins TRBV12-5 and TRBJ2-3; 11 nucleotides line up with TRBD2. V gave up 1 base and J gave up 2 bases; unmatched junction bases: 11. CDR1 and CDR2 (germline): LGHNT, FRNRAP. This CDR3 is built from 19 residues. The CDR3 sequence is CASGLDGTSGTPATDTQYF. In DNA, the CDR3 is TGTGCTAGTGGTTTGGACGGGACTAGCGGCACCCCTGCCACAGATACGCAGTATTTT.

This chain links TRBV18 with TRBJ2-1, with TRBD2 matching over 8 bases. The length of the CDR3 is 18 residues. Unmatched junction bases numbered 15, after V lost 2 bases and J lost 6 bases. The germline gives CDR1 KGHSH, CDR2 LQKENI. DNA of the CDR3: TGTGCCAGCTCACCAGCACGCCTTGGGGGCGGGAGGAGCAATGAGCAGTTCTTC. Translating it yields CASSPARLGGGRSNEQFF. The full variable domain, completed using reference TRBV18 and TRBJ2-1, is NAGVMQNPRHLVRRRGQEARLRCSPMKGHSHVYWYRQLPEEGLKFMVYLQKENIIDESGMPKERFSAEFPKEGPSILRIQQVVRGDSAAYFCASSPARLGGGRSNEQFFGPGTRLTVL.